This T cell receptor (beta chain) was obtained from a study of beta chain features in type 1 diabetes. In its sample, this clone was seen a few times. Its antigen remains unknown. Findings and limits, study-wide: Possibly, sequencing cDNA over-represented cells that had high TCR expression levels. Shorter TCRB CDR3s, moderately but significantly so, were found in Type 1 diabetes patients in all four CD4+ subsets.

The CDR3 spans 13 residues. Per germline, CDR1 SGHAT and CDR2 FQNNGV. V was pared by 1 base and J by 3 bases, with 6 bases between. Every bit of the isolated RNA underwent reverse transcription, so sequencing read expressed TCRB transcripts. The method was immunoSEQ multiplex PCR; TCRdb's version includes in-frame clones alone and lacks a portion of them. The table lists 35,000 to 45,000 clones, around 63% of them singletons. On average, the one heparinised blood draw given by each donor was roughly 100 mL. Cell sorting via CD45RO/CCR7/CD25/CD127/CD95/CD27 was performed to obtain CD4+ naive, central memory, regulatory and stem cell-like memory cells. Each population that was sorted was more than 95% pure.

The sequence derives from a man aged 25-45 years with type 1 diabetes. Some clones in this sample may be carry-over from other donors' samples. The J gene is TRBJ1-2, the V gene TRBV11-2, with D maybe TRBD1 (5 bases). Material for sequencing was Tregs from blood. The CDR3 is CASSLAGDYGYTF. CDR3 in DNA: TGTGCCAGCAGCTTAGCGGGGGACTATGGCTACACCTTC.